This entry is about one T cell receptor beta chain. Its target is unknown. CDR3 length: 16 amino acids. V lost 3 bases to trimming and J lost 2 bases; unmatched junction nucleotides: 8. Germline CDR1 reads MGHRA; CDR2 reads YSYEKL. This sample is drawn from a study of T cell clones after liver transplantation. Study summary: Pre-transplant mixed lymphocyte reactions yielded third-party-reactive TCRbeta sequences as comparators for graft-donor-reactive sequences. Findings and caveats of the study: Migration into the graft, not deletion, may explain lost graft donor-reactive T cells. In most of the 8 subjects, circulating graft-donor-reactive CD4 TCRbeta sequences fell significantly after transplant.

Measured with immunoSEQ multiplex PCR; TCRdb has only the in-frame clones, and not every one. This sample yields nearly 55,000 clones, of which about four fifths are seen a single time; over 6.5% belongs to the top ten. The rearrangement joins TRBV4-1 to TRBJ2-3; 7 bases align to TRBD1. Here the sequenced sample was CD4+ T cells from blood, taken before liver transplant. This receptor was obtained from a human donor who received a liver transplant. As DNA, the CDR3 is TGCGCCAGCAGCCAGCCGGGACAGTCCCACACAGATACGCAGTATTTT. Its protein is CASSQPGQSHTDTQYF.